The sequence of this TCR beta chain was determined in a study of tissue T cells after allogeneic stem cell transplantation. Data came from immunoSEQ multiplex PCR; TCRdb stores just in-frame clones and leaves some out. The data contain over 15,000 clones, about 70% of them singletons. Study results and caveats: Anatomically similar tissues had similar TCR repertoires within each patient.

Trimming took 3 bases from V and 2 from J, leaving 7 bases between them. This CDR3 has 14 residues. CDR1 and CDR2 from the germline V gene are MSHET and SYDVDS. Only a few counts were recorded for this clone. The antigen remains undetermined. Genes here carry mouse names. The read gets to within 1 residue of the CDR3 end, and the germline J gene fills in the rest. Sequenced material: spleen. The source is a female BALB/c mouse in good health. For this strain, the MHC haplotype corresponds to H2-d. The genes are TRBV29 and TRBJ1-4, with TRBD1 as a possible D gene (6 bases). The CDR3 sequence: CASSLQGSNERLFF. The DNA read from the CDR3 is TGTGCTAGCAGTTTGCAGGGGTCCAACGAAAGATTATTT. The complete variable domain, with remaining parts taken from reference TRBV29 and TRBJ1-4, reads DMKVTQMPRYLIKRMGENVLLECGQDMSHETMYWYRQDPGLGLQLIYISYDVDSNSEGDIPKGYRVSRKKREHFSLILDSAKTNQTSVYFCASSLQGSNERLFFGHGTKLSVL.